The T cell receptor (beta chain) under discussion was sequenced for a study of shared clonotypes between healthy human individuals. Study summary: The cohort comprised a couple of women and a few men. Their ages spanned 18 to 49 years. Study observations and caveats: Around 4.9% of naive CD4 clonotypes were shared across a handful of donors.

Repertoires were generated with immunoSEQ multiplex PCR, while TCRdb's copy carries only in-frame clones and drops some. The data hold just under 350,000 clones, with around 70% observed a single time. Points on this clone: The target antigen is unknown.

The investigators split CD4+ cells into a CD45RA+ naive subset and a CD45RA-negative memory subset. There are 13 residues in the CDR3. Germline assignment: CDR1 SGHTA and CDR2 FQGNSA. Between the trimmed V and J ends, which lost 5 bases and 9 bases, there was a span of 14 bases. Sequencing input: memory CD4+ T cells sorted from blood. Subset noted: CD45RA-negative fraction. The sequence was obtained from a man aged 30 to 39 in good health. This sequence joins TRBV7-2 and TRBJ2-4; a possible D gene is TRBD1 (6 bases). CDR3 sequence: CASSEEQGSIQYF. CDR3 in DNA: TGTGCCAGCAGCGAAGAACAGGGAAGCATTCAGTACTTC.